A selection of T cell receptor beta chains follows, all from one sample in a study of CXCR3-negative and CXCR3-positive naive CD8 T cells. Reprocessing the 5' RACE reads, TCRdb reports a single entry for every CDR3 protein and omits DNA. The sample totals under 85,000 distinct CDR3 sequences. Sequencing was carried out using naive CXCR3- CD8+ T cells from blood. Receptors were obtained from a human donor in good health. Some clones in this sample may be carry-over from other donors' samples. Each CDR3 is given with its conserved first and last residue.

TRBV5-6	TRBJ2-1	CASSLSGRAYNEQFF
TRBV7-2	TRBJ2-1	CASSFVGGARDNEQFF
TRBV29-1	TRBJ2-1	CSVGIVGDEQFF
TRBV28	TRBJ2-1	CASTGVRSKPYNEQFF
TRBV6-5	TRBJ1-5	CASSPGQGPNGNQPQHF
TRBV4-3	TRBJ1-2	CASSQDRGVSYGYTF
TRBV12-3/TRBV12-4	TRBJ1-1	CASSLKRVPMNTEAFF
TRBV7-9	TRBJ2-5	CASSSGLAGGKETQYF
TRBV28	TRBJ1-5	CASSFRQGPNQPQHF
TRBV28	TRBJ2-1	CASSSVEGKHNEQFF
TRBV28	TRBJ1-5	CASSPPDGTKDSNQPQHF
TRBV14	TRBJ2-7	CASSQGLGVYEQYF
TRBV3-1	TRBJ2-2	CASSQDGAIGGELFF
TRBV6-6	TRBJ1-3	CASSYSTINLIGRSGNTIYF
TRBV29-1	TRBJ2-1	CSVEGLAGSRSSYNEQFF
TRBV7-9	TRBJ2-7	CASSRNYEQYF
TRBV2	TRBJ2-3	CASSDGVEDTDTQYF
TRBV7-9	TRBJ1-5	CASSSTTDGSNQPQHF
TRBV12-3/TRBV12-4	TRBJ2-7	CASGTVYEQYF
TRBV19	TRBJ2-1	CASSNPRLAGLHDEQFF
TRBV6-2/TRBV6-3	TRBJ2-1	CASRYSGGDNEQFF
TRBV29-1	TRBJ2-3	CSVAPRPGRTDTQYF
TRBV5-1	TRBJ2-7	CASSSQTGGNYEQYF
TRBV11-2	TRBJ2-5	CASSSGTGLGETQYF
TRBV7-3	TRBJ2-7	CASSPGTGSSEQYF
TRBV7-9	TRBJ1-4	CASSPSGQIGANEKLFF
TRBV7-8	TRBJ2-7	CASSYEAGDYEQYF
TRBV29-1	TRBJ2-7	CSGQGRGTYEQYF
TRBV4-1	TRBJ2-1	CASSPQTSGPNEQFF
TRBV28	TRBJ2-7	CASSYGQGPYEQYF
TRBV28	TRBJ2-1	CASSFLSGRANNEQFF
TRBV7-2	TRBJ2-7	CASSDPGLAGAYEQYF
TRBV7-6	TRBJ2-4	CASSLGGGPGAGNIQYF
TRBV28	TRBJ2-7	CASSFGAGSYEQYF
TRBV29-1	TRBJ2-1	CTKPAWLSPLSSYNEQFF
TRBV28	TRBJ2-1	CASSFDPGLATYNEQFF
TRBV6-2/TRBV6-3	TRBJ2-1	CASSYSRLAGLDEQFF
TRBV7-9	TRBJ2-3	CASSLGLAEITDTQYF
TRBV6-5	TRBJ1-2	CASSYDPMTGSNYGYTF
TRBV4-2	TRBJ2-1	CASSQEGGAGAYNEQFF
TRBV28	TRBJ2-3	CASSSPTGGLSDTQYF
TRBV29-1	TRBJ2-7	CSVTRGYEQYF
TRBV28	TRBJ2-5	CAVVSSGNQETQYF
TRBV28	TRBJ2-3	CASSLQGANTDTQYF
TRBV4-3	TRBJ2-2	CASSQARSNTGELFF
TRBV29-1	TRBJ2-7	CSVRLAGRFDYERYF
TRBV7-8	TRBJ2-7	CASSSSGRAYEQYF